This passage covers 10 T cell receptor beta chains from one sample sequenced in a study of T cell responses to AZD1222 COVID-19 vaccine. Sequencing used immunoSEQ multiplex PCR; TCRdb keeps in-frame clones, though not all of them. The sample includes tens of thousands of clones, 70% to 80% of them seen just once. Sequences were derived from peripheral blood, sampled on day 0 of AZD1222 vaccination. All receptors derive from an adult in good health.

This clone has just one count. The rearrangement links TRBV5-1 to TRBJ1-2; 7 bases fit TRBD1. The CDR3 is 15 residues long. Germline CDR1 and CDR2: SGHRS and YFSETQ. The junction had 4 bases not matched to a gene; V was cut back by 2 bases and J by 0 bases. The CDR3 nucleotides read TGCGCCAGCAGCTTCGGACAGGCGGCTAACTATGGCTACACCTTC. This encodes CASSFGQAANYGYTF. The full variable domain, rest sourced from reference TRBV5-1 and TRBJ1-2, is KAGVTQTPRYLIKTRGQQVTLSCSPISGHRSVSWYQQTPGQGLQFLFEYFSETQRNKGNFPGRFSGRQFSNSRSEMNVSTLELGDSALYLCASSFGQAANYGYTFGSGTRLTVV.

The sample holds one count of this clone. This chain uses TRBV28 with TRBJ1-6; TRBD1 is a possible D gene (5 bases). This CDR3 is built from 14 residues. Germline assignment: CDR1 MDHEN and CDR2 SYDVKM. Between the trimmed V and J ends, which lost 3 bases and 10 bases, there was a span of 13 bases. CDR3 nucleotide sequence: TGTGCCAGCAGTTTTGGGGCAGGCCGATCACCCCTCCACTTT. Translating gives CASSFGAGRSPLHF.

The genes are TRBV19 and TRBJ2-5; TRBD2 aligns across 11 bases. There are 16 residues in the CDR3. The ends lost 6 bases at V and 5 bases at J; junction bases unmatched: 11. CDR1 is LNHDA and CDR2 is SQIVND in the germline V gene (reference sequence). CDR3 DNA sequence: TGTGCCAGTAGCCGTAACCCTAGGACTAGCGGGGAGACCCAGTACTTC. This encodes CASSRNPRTSGETQYF.

This rearrangement joins TRBV7-2 to TRBJ2-4; D is perhaps TRBD2 (6 bases). The CDR3 length is 15 residues. Germline values: CDR1 SGHTA, CDR2 FQGNSA. V was pared by 5 bases and J by 1 base, with 12 bases between. The CDR3 nucleotides are TGTGCCAGCAGCCTGGGGGGAACTGCCAAAAACATTCAGTACTTC. It codes for CASSLGGTAKNIQYF.

This clone was detected only once. The genes are TRBV7-6 and TRBJ1-6, with TRBD1 matching 9 bases. CDR3 length: 16 residues. Unmatched junction bases numbered 12, after V lost 4 bases and J lost 11 bases. Germline values: CDR1 SGHVS, CDR2 FNYEAQ. As DNA, the CDR3 is TGTGCCAGCAGCTCGGGACAGGGAAGAGCTCAGACACCCCTCCACTTT. Translated, it gives CASSSGQGRAQTPLHF.

V is TRBV2 and J is TRBJ1-2; D may be TRBD1 (5 bases). Trimming took 8 bases from V and 2 from J, leaving 12 bases between them. Germline V lookup: CDR1 SNHLY, CDR2 FYNNEI. The CDR3 has 13 residues. The CDR3 spells CASPAGENYGYTF. CDR3 coding DNA: TGTGCCAGCCCTGCGGGGGAAAACTATGGCTACACCTTC.

This chain joins TRBV7-2 and TRBJ2-5, with 9 bases identical to TRBD2. The CDR3 contains 15 residues. Germline V lookup: CDR1 SGHTA, CDR2 FQGNSA. V trimming: 4 bases; J trimming: 5 bases; junction bases outside the gene matches: 8. CDR3 loop: CASSWSGTSSETQYF. CDR3 DNA: TGTGCCAGCAGCTGGTCCGGGACTAGCAGCGAGACCCAGTACTTC.

The rearrangement joins TRBV6-5 to TRBJ1-2; D not certain. The germline V gene encodes CDR1 MNHEY and CDR2 SVGAGI. Trimming shortened V by 5 bases and J by 0 bases, and 13 bases separated the two germline ends. The CDR3 spans 15 residues. Here the CDR3 reads CASSPRTEANYGYTF. CDR3 DNA: TGTGCCAGCAGTCCACGGACGGAAGCTAACTATGGCTACACCTTC.

This clone was detected only once. J is TRBJ1-2 and V is TRBV19; TRBD1 might be the D (6 bases). This CDR3 is built from 14 residues. Germline CDR1 LNHDA, CDR2 SQIVND (reference sequence). V was clipped by 2 bases and J by 2 bases, with 9 bases between them. CDR3 amino acids: CASSIQGRNYGYTF. The CDR3, as DNA: TGTGCCAGTAGTATACAGGGGCGAAACTATGGCTACACCTTC.

The chain links TRBV5-1 to TRBJ2-5, with a tentative D call TRBD2 (7 bases). V was pared by 4 bases and J by 4 bases, with 17 bases between. The CDR3 covers 15 residues. The V gene's germline CDR1 is SGHRS and CDR2 YFSETQ. CDR3 region: CASSLEGRGRETQYF. In DNA, the CDR3 is TGCGCCAGCAGCCTCGAGGGGCGGGGGCGAGAGACCCAGTACTTC.